The sequence of this T cell receptor (beta chain) was determined in a study of T-cell reconstitution after alpha-beta-depleted transplantation in children. This clonotype was detected only a few times. Germline CDR1 and CDR2: LNHDA and SQIVND (reference sequence). V was pared by 5 bases and J by 7 bases, with 18 bases between. The CDR3 runs to 15 residues. Researchers prepared the TCRbeta library using unique molecular identifiers, the study reports. TCRdb itself ran the PCR reads through MiXCR, one entry per CDR3 protein. The sample yields 200,000 to 250,000 distinct CDR3 sequences, about 9.2% seen once.

Source: PBMCs from the stem cell graft donor, taken from the stem cell graft. The TCR comes from a human donor who donated a stem cell graft to a child with acute lymphoblastic leukemia. The chain recombines TRBV19 with TRBJ1-5, with D perhaps matching TRBD1 (5 bases). The chain's CDR3 is CASSLGLPGGQPQHF. The CDR3 coding sequence is TGTGCCAGTAGTCTCGGACTACCCGGGGGACAGCCCCAGCATTTT.